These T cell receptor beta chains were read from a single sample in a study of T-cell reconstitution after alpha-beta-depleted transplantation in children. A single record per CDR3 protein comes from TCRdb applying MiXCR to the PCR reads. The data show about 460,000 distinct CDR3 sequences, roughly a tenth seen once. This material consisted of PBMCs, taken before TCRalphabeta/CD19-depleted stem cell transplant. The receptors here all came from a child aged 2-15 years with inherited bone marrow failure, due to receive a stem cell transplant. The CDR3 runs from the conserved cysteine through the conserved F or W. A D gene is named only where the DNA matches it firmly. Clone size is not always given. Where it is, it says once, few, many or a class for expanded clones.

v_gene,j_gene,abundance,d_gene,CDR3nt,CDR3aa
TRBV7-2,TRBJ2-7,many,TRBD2,TGTGCCAGCAGCTTACGGCGGACTAGCGGGAGCTACGAGCAGTACTTC,CASSLRRTSGSYEQYF
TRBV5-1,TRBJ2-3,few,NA,TGCGCCAGCAGCTTACCAGTCACAGATACGCAGTATTTT,CASSLPVTDTQYF
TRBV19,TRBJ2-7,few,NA,TGTGCCAGTAGTATCATCGCTTCCTACGAGCAGTACTTC,CASSIIASYEQYF
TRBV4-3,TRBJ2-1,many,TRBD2,TGCGCCAGCAGCCAAGATTTCTCGAGCGGGAGGTGGAATGAGCAGTTCTTC,CASSQDFSSGRWNEQFF
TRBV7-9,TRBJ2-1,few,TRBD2,TGTGCCAGCAGCTTACTTGGCGGGAGTCGTACCTACAATGAGCAGTTCTTC,CASSLLGGSRTYNEQFF
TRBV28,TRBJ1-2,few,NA,TGTGCCAGCAGTAAGGGATTACGAGGCTACACCTTC,CASSKGLRGYTF
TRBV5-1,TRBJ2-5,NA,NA,TGCGCCAGCAGCTTGGAGTGGGGTCTTTTGGCCCAGTACTTC,CASSLEWGLLAQYF
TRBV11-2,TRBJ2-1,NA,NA,TGTGCCAGCAGCTTAGGAGACAATGACCAGTTCTTC,CASSLGDNDQFF
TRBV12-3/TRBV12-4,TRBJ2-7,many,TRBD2,TGTGCCAGCAGCGCGCGGGGGGGAATCTACGAGCAGTACTTC,CASSARGGIYEQYF
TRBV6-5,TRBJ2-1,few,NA,TGTGCCAGCAGTTACTCGATTCGGGGGTCCTACAATGAGCAGTTCTTC,CASSYSIRGSYNEQFF
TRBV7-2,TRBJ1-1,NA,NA,TGTGCCAGCTGCCAAGGGGGAGTGAACACTGAAGCTTTCTTT,CASCQGGVNTEAFF
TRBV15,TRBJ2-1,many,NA,TGTGCCACCGATCACACGCGGCGCTCCTACAATGAGCAGTTCTTC,CATDHTRRSYNEQFF
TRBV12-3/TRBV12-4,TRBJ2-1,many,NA,TGTGCCAGCAAGGAGGACCAGAGGGGGAATGAGCAGTTCTTC,CASKEDQRGNEQFF
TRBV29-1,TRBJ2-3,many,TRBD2,TGCAGCGTTGCCCTGACAGGCCCGGTGGTAGCGGGAGGTTACGATACGCAGTATTTT,CSVALTGPVVAGGYDTQYF
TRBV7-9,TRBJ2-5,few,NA,TGTGCCAGCAGCTACCGGGACCCCTCCCCTGGGGAGACCCAGTACTTC,CASSYRDPSPGETQYF
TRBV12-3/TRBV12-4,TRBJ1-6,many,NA,TGTGCCAGCAGTTGGACGGAAAATAATTCACCCCTCCACTTT,CASSWTENNSPLHF
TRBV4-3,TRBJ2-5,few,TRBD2,TGCGCCAGCAGCCAAGAGGGCAGGGAGGGAGAGACCCAGTACTTC,CASSQEGREGETQYF
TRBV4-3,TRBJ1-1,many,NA,TGCGCCAGCAGCCCCCGGGGGGGTAGGACTGAAGCTTTCTTT,CASSPRGGRTEAFF
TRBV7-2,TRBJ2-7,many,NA,TGTGCCAGCAGCGGGGAGGCTAGCGATACCTACGAGCAGTACTTC,CASSGEASDTYEQYF
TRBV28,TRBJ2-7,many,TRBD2,TGTGCCAGCAGCAGACAGCTAGCGGGGGCCTACGAGCAGTACTTC,CASSRQLAGAYEQYF
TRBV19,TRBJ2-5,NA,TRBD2,TGTGCCAGTAGGGGACTAGCTAAGGAAGAGACCCAGTACTTC,CASRGLAKEETQYF
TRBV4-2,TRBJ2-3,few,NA,TGTGCCAGCAGCGATCCAAGGGGCAGAAAGCTTCTCACAGATACGCAGTATTTT,CASSDPRGRKLLTDTQYF
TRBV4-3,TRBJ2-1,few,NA,TGCGCCAGCAGCCAAGTCGGGAGTCCGAATGAGCAGTTCTTC,CASSQVGSPNEQFF
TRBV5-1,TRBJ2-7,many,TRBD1,TGCGCCAGCAGCGGGCTCGGGACAGGGCCTTACGAGCAGTACTTC,CASSGLGTGPYEQYF
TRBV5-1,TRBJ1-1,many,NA,TGCGCCAGCAGCTTGTTAGCGACACCGTCGAACACTGAAGCTTTCTTT,CASSLLATPSNTEAFF
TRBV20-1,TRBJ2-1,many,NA,TGCAGTGCTAGTTCTCCCAACAGCTACAATGAGCAGTTCTTC,CSASSPNSYNEQFF
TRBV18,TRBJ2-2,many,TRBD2,TGTGCCAGCTCACCATTGGTTAGCGGGAGCACCGGGGAGCTGTTTTTT,CASSPLVSGSTGELFF
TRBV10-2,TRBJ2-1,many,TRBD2,TGCGCCAGCGTGGACAGGGCCTTTTTAGCGGGAGGCGAGCAGTTCTTC,CASVDRAFLAGGEQFF
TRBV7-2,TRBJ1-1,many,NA,TGTGCCAGCAGCTGGGGACTGGCGAGTGAAGCTTTCTTT,CASSWGLASEAFF
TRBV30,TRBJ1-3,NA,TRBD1,TGTGCCGGGAACAGGGGACCTGGAAACACCATATATTTT,CAGNRGPGNTIYF
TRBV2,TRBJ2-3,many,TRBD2,TGTGCCAGCCTAGTCCTAGCGGGAGTCCCAGATACGCAGTATTTT,CASLVLAGVPDTQYF
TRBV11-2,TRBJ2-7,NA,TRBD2,TGTGCCAGCAGCTTAGGACCAGCGGGAGGGCCTGGGGAGCAGTACTTC,CASSLGPAGGPGEQYF
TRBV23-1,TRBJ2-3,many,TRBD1,TGCGCCAGCAGTCAATCCGGACAGGGATGGAGCACAGATACGCAGTATTTT,CASSQSGQGWSTDTQYF
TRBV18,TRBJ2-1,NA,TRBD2,TGTGCCAGCTCACCTCTAGTAAGCGGGAGTTTCGGTGAGCAGTTCTTC,CASSPLVSGSFGEQFF
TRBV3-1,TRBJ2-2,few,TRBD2,TGTGCCAGCAGCCAAACCGCAGGACTAGTGGTGACCGGGGAGCTGTTTTTT,CASSQTAGLVVTGELFF
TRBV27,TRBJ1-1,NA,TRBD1,TGTGCCAGCTATCAGGGGGCCGGGGTCACTGAAGCTTTCTTT,CASYQGAGVTEAFF
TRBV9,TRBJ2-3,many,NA,TGTGCCAGCAGCGTAGCCCCTCGAGGGGAAGGTACCACAGATACGCAGTATTTT,CASSVAPRGEGTTDTQYF
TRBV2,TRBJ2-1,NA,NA,TGTGCCACCAAGGGCCAGGCCTACAATGAGCAGTTCTTC,CATKGQAYNEQFF
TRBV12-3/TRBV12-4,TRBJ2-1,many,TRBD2,TGTGCCAGCAGTGAGACTAGCGGCGAGCAGTTCTTC,CASSETSGEQFF
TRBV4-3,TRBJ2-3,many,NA,TGCGCCAGCAGCCGCAGAAGGGGAGATACGCAGTATTTT,CASSRRRGDTQYF
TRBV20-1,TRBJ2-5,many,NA,TGCAGTGCTAGAGGGAGAGTAGAGACCCAGTACTTC,CSARGRVETQYF
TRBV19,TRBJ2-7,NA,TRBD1,TGTGCCAGTAGTAGGGGACAGGGGTTAAGCGAGCAGTACTTC,CASSRGQGLSEQYF
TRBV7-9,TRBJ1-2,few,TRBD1,TGTGCCAGCAGCCGTATGGGACAGGGCCATGGCTACACCTTC,CASSRMGQGHGYTF
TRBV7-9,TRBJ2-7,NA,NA,TGTGCCAGCAGCCCAGCCCCCAGCGTTAGGGGCGAGCAGTACTTC,CASSPAPSVRGEQYF
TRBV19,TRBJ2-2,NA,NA,TGTGCCAGTTTCGGGCCCCCCGGGGAGCTGTTTTTT,CASFGPPGELFF
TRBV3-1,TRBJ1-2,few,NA,TGTGCCAGCAGCCAAGTGGAAGAGGGTTATGGCTACACCTTC,CASSQVEEGYGYTF
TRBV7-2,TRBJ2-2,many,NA,TGTGCCAGCATCCCAGGCGGGACAGCTAACACCGGGGAGCTGTTTTTT,CASIPGGTANTGELFF
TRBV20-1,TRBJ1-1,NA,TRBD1,TGCAGTGCTCTTCAGGGGGGCGCTGAACCTTTCTTT,CSALQGGAEPFF
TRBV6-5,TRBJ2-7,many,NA,TGTGCCAGCAGTTATTATTTGGACAGGGAGGGCGAGCAGTACTTC,CASSYYLDREGEQYF
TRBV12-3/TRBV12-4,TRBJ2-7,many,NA,TGTGCCAGCAGTCTTACGGACTCCATAGACGAGCAGTACTTC,CASSLTDSIDEQYF
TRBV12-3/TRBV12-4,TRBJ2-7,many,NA,TGTGCCAGCACCGACCGGGCCGGGCTCCACGAGCAGTACTTC,CASTDRAGLHEQYF
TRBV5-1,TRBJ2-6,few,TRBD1,TGCGCCAGCAGCGCTCCGACAGGGACCTCTGGGGCCAACGTCCTGACTTTC,CASSAPTGTSGANVLTF
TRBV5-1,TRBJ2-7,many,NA,TGCGCCAGCAGCTGGGACCTTCTGTCGTATCGCGAGCAGTACTTC,CASSWDLLSYREQYF
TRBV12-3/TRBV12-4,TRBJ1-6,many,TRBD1,TGTGCCAGCAGTCAACCGGGACAGGTCAATTCACCCCTCCACTTT,CASSQPGQVNSPLHF
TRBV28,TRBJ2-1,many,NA,TGTGCCAGCAGTCTTATGGGGCATGAGCAGTTCTTC,CASSLMGHEQFF
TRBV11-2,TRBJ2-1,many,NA,TGTGCCAGCAGCGCCCGCCCCCAGCTTGAGCAGTTCTTC,CASSARPQLEQFF
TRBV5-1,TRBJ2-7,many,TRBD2,TGCGCCAGCAGCTTGGAGCGCGGGAGTAACGAGCAGTACTTC,CASSLERGSNEQYF